This TCR beta chain is drawn from a study of T cell responses to AZD1222 COVID-19 vaccine (dated by TCRdb to the early 2020s). Background for the entire study: A total of more than 230 trial participants underwent TCR sequencing, of whom 207 received two doses of AZD1222 and about 26 received two doses of the MenACWY control vaccine. Enrollment into the trials was organized by age into subgroups of 18-55, 56-69 and 70-plus years, and those subgroups contained approximately 160, 26 and 62 TCR-sequenced participants, respectively.

The CDR1 and CDR2 encoded by the germline V gene are LGHNT and FRNRAP. The CDR3 spans 13 residues, from the cysteine through the phenylalanine. Kept here is only the CDR3 DNA, which spans 39 bases and is read in frame from base 1. Trimming removed 6 bases from V and 11 bases from J, leaving 17 bases between the germline ends. General conclusions and limits of the study: In the small 56-69-year group, the increase in depth fell short of significance, most likely because of low power. Conclusions about previously exposed vaccinees are limited, since just five or six AZD1222 recipients were seropositive for SARS-CoV-2 at baseline. Because no day 14 peak-response samples were available, repertoires were characterized only after the peak T cell response. Most participants were white British and females outnumbered males, and the authors suggested that clonal diversity may have been underestimated. The whole spike protein was spanned by vaccine-associated CD4 TCRs, and dominant responses were seen in regions 160-218 and 743-854. After two AZD1222 doses, spike-specific TCR breadth and depth were significantly higher than at day 0 and than in MenACWY recipients. Epitopes outside the regions mutated in the B.1.351 and B.1.1.7 variants were reportedly recognized by nearly half of the unique spike-specific TCRs.

This clone showed up just a few times. It lacks a known antigen. Per-nucleotide qualities are absent, and no much larger clonotype sits a single base away. The CDR3 regions of human TCRbeta chains were analyzed by immunosequencing. The authors' pipeline ran thus. TCRs in the repertoires were matched against a reference library of SARS-CoV-2-specific TCRs that had been generated with the MIRA antigen-specificity platform. Breadth meant the fraction of unique TCRs that were SARS-CoV-2-associated, whereas depth meant the fraction of total T cells that were SARS-CoV-2-associated. Using the MIRA data, each spike-specific TCR was assigned both to the spike region to which the TCR was reactive and to a CD4 or CD8 class. Log10-transformed breadth and depth values were compared by one-way ANOVA with Sidak's multiple comparisons tests. The table was pulled from immuneACCESS by TCRdb, which kept in-frame rearrangements only. Such tables lose some clones; where checked, under half of the loss comes from unresolved V genes, and the rest has no known cause. That table gives V, J and clone size, and the DNA gave D and trimming. Recorded for this sample are about 140,000 clones; approximately 92% of them occurred a single time. The ten largest clonotypes hold 6.5% to 8.5% of the sample.

Taken with the paper, the label for time point translates to: about 28 days (+/-7) after the second vaccine dose. AZD1222 recipients given second doses at about 4 weeks or at about 12 weeks were pooled, since spike-specific TCR depth and breadth were not found to differ between the two schedules. Samples from vaccinated people were obtained from the UK trials COV001 and COV002, which included a single-blind randomized controlled phase 2/3 trial of AZD1222 (ChAdOx1 nCoV-19) in healthy adults. For TCRbeta chain sequencing, PBMC samples from trial participants were taken at day 0 and at day 28 after the second dose.

Recombination joined TRBV12-5 with TRBJ1-5; no D segment can be confidently identified. The sequences come from peripheral blood, collected 28 days after the second AZD1222 dose. The origin of this receptor is an adult who received the AZD1222 COVID-19 vaccine. The DNA is as follows: TGTGCTAGTGGGCACCCCGGGGTTGTAGCCCAGCATTTT. Translated, it reads CASGHPGVVAQHF.